Following are 23 T cell receptor beta chains from one sample sequenced in a study of shared clonotypes between healthy human individuals. Method: immunoSEQ multiplex PCR; TCRdb's copy keeps in-frame clones and lacks some. This sample has over a million clones; 75% to 85% occur once, and the top ten carry 0.4% to 0.55%. The sequenced sample consisted of memory CD4+ T cells from PBMCs. Subset reported: CD45RA-negative fraction. Receptor source: a man between 18 and 29 years old in good health. Some clones in this sample may be carry-over from other donors' samples.

CDR3 DNA sequence: TGTGCCAGCAGACCCCCCCGGCTCCAGAACACTGAAGCTTTCTTT. It yields the protein CASRPPRLQNTEAFF. The rearrangement links TRBV7-9 to TRBJ1-1, with unresolved D. Trimming stripped 6 bases from V and 1 base from J, with 15 bases between. Germline values: CDR1 SEHNR, CDR2 FQNEAQ (reference sequence). The CDR3 loop spans 15 amino acids. The variable domain in full, completed from reference TRBV7-9 and TRBJ1-1, reads DTGVSQNPRHKITKRGQNVTFRCDPISEHNRLYWYRQTLGQGPEFLTYFQNEAQLEKSRLLSDRFSAERPKGSFSTLEIQRTEQGDSAMYLCASRPPRLQNTEAFFGQGTRLTVV.

This clone was counted a single time. The gene calls are TRBV5-6 and TRBJ2-7; 8 nucleotides agree with TRBD1. Germline values: CDR1 SGHDT, CDR2 YYEEEE. The CDR3 length is 15 residues. With V trimmed by 2 bases and J by 3 bases, 7 bases remained unmatched. CDR3 coding DNA: TGTGCCAGCAGCTTCGGGACAGGAAGCCTCTACGAGCAGTACTTC. This encodes CASSFGTGSLYEQYF.

The chain recombines TRBV9 with TRBJ2-1, with D possibly matching TRBD1 (6 bases). The CDR3 covers 14 residues. The V end lost 0 bases, the J end lost 2 bases, and 6 bases lay between the germline ends. Germline CDR1 reads SGDLS; CDR2 reads YYNGEE. In DNA, the CDR3 is TGTGCCAGCAGCGTAGAGGGGGCCTACAATGAGCAGTTCTTC. Amino acid sequence: CASSVEGAYNEQFF.

The CDR3 region is CSVSAIAGLAYNEQFF. Here the CDR3 DNA reads TGCAGCGTTTCAGCTATAGCGGGCTTAGCCTACAATGAGCAGTTCTTC. This chain links TRBV29-1 with TRBJ2-1; 7 bases align to TRBD2. The CDR3 runs to 16 residues. The J segment lost 2 bases and the V segment lost 5 bases, leaving 12 bases of the junction unmatched. Germline loops: CDR1 SQVTM, CDR2 ANQGSEA.

The chain joins TRBV5-1 to TRBJ2-3, with TRBD2 matching over 8 bases. This CDR3 contains 16 residues. J lost 2 bases, V lost 3 bases, and 8 bases had no gene match. CDR1 SGHRS and CDR2 YFSETQ come from the germline V gene. CDR3 in amino acids: CASSSIGGGFTDTQYF. CDR3 sequence (DNA): TGCGCCAGCAGCTCCATAGGCGGGGGGTTCACAGATACGCAGTATTTT.

For the CDR3, the DNA is TGTGCCAGCTCAGAGGGGATTCGGGAAAAACTGTTTTTT. It is translated as CASSEGIREKLFF. The chain employs TRBV18 and TRBJ1-4, with D possibly being TRBD1 (5 bases). This CDR3 contains 13 residues. The germline V gene has CDR1 KGHSH and CDR2 LQKENI. V lost 5 bases to trimming and J lost 8 bases, with 12 bases between them.

V gene TRBV10-1 combines with J gene TRBJ2-3, with 7 bases matching TRBD1. V shed 3 bases and J 5 bases; nucleotides not matched to a gene: 5. Germline V gene data show CDR1 as WNHNN and CDR2 as SYGVQD (reference sequence). This CDR3 region has 14 residues. In nucleotides, the CDR3 is TGCGCCAGCAGTGAACAGGGGCGAGGAGATACGCAGTATTTT. This translates into CASSEQGRGDTQYF.

J is TRBJ2-7 and V is TRBV27; TRBD2 matches at 14 bases. The CDR3 length is 17 residues. Per germline, CDR1 MNHEY and CDR2 SMNVEV (reference sequence). The J segment lost 1 base and the V segment lost 6 bases, leaving 8 bases of the junction unmatched. The CDR3 region is CASRGLAGVGRSYEQYF. DNA for the CDR3: TGTGCCAGCAGGGGACTAGCGGGAGTTGGCCGGTCCTACGAGCAGTACTTC.

The V call is TRBV4-1, the J call TRBJ1-1; D gene unclear. Germline V CDR1 and CDR2: MGHRA, YSYEKL. The CDR3 loop spans 14 amino acids. V gave up 1 base and J gave up 6 bases, with 12 bases separating them. Here the CDR3 DNA reads TGCGCCAGCAGCCAAGCCCCCCATCGGCCTGAAGCTTTCTTT. Protein sequence: CASSQAPHRPEAFF.

The chain recombines TRBV10-1 with TRBJ2-1; the D call may be TRBD1 or TRBD2 (6 bases each). This CDR3 is 13 amino acids long. Germline V gene lookup returns CDR1 WNHNN and CDR2 SYGVQD (reference sequence). V was pared by 9 bases and J by 9 bases, with 18 bases between. CDR3 nucleotides: TGCGCCAGTAGGGGGGTGCAGGGCACTGAGCAGTTCTTC. This codes for CASRGVQGTEQFF.

The chain couples TRBV30 to TRBJ1-5, with D possibly TRBD1 on 5 matching bases. This CDR3 spans 15 amino acids. Germline CDR1 reads GTSNPN; CDR2 reads SVGIG (reference sequence). V was cut by 0 bases and J by 1 base, with 10 bases left in between. The CDR3 DNA reads as TGTGCCTGGAGTGTACAGCACAGGAGCAATCAGCCCCAGCATTTT. Residues: CAWSVQHRSNQPQHF. Full variable domain (outside the CDR3, taken from reference TRBV30 and TRBJ1-5): SQTIHQWPATLVQPVGSPLSLECTVEGTSNPNLYWYRQAAGRGLQLLFYSVGIGQISSEVPQNLSASRPQDRQFILSSKKLLLSDSGFYLCAWSVQHRSNQPQHFGDGTRLSIL.

The chain recombines TRBV7-9 with TRBJ1-6; D uncertain. Trimming cost V 6 bases and J 5 bases, with 17 bases left between them. Looked up from germline, CDR1 is SEHNR and CDR2 is FQNEAQ (reference sequence). The CDR3 is 16 residues long. In nucleotides, the CDR3 is TGTGCCAGCAGAGATACTAGGGTTACCAATAATTCACCCCTCCACTTT. This translates into CASRDTRVTNNSPLHF.

The chain recombines TRBV20-1 with TRBJ2-4; D gene unclear. Germline V gene data show CDR1 as DFQATT and CDR2 as SNEGSKA (reference sequence). CDR3 length: 11 residues. The CDR3 DNA reads as TGCAGCTGGCACACCAAAAACATTCAGTACTTC. Its translation is CSWHTKNIQYF.

The rearrangement links TRBV28 to TRBJ1-3; a possible D gene is TRBD1 (5 bases). Trimming cost V 8 bases and J 2 bases, with 16 bases left between them. CDR3 length: 15 residues. Per germline, CDR1 MDHEN and CDR2 SYDVKM. CDR3 sequence: CASGGDAWAGNTIYF. CDR3 nucleotides: TGTGCCAGCGGGGGGGACGCCTGGGCTGGAAACACCATATATTTT.

This chain connects TRBV13 to TRBJ2-7, with D possibly being TRBD2 (5 bases). Trimming shortened V by 4 bases and J by 1 base, and 11 bases separated the two germline ends. This CDR3 region has 14 residues. Germline V lookup: CDR1 PRHDT, CDR2 FYEKMQ (reference sequence). The CDR3 reads CASSSLGGSYEQYF. The CDR3 DNA reads as TGTGCCAGCAGCTCACTAGGCGGATCCTACGAGCAGTACTTC.

The rearrangement joins TRBV19 to TRBJ2-5, with 12 bases that match TRBD1. Germline lookup yields CDR1 LNHDA and CDR2 SQIVND (reference sequence). V was pared by 3 bases and J by 0 bases, with 5 bases of the junction left unmatched. The CDR3 has 17 amino acids. DNA of the CDR3: TGTGCCAGTAGTATTGGGACAGGGGGCCAATACCAAGAGACCCAGTACTTC. Amino acids: CASSIGTGGQYQETQYF.

The V and J genes are TRBV28 and TRBJ1-2; no reliable D call. Germline-derived CDR1 and CDR2 are MDHEN and SYDVKM. The CDR3 spans 13 residues. With 5 bases removed from V and 8 bases from J, the gap between germline ends came to 15 bases. CDR3 sequence (DNA): TGTGCCAGCAGTACATTGGGCCCGGGGGGCTACACCTTC. Amino acid sequence: CASSTLGPGGYTF.

This clone was detected many times. The sample contains more than one DNA sequence encoding this CDR3. The chain links TRBV7-9 to TRBJ1-1; D not resolved. V was trimmed by 3 bases and J by 7 bases, leaving 9 bases between them. CDR3 length equals 12 residues. The V gene's germline CDR1 is SEHNR and CDR2 FQNEAQ (reference sequence). CDR3 sequence reads: CASSFWGGEAFF. In DNA form, the CDR3 reads TGTGCCAGCAGCTTTTGGGGAGGTGAAGCTTTCTTT.

The chain carries TRBV28 and TRBJ2-7; D call uncertain. CDR1 is MDHEN and CDR2 is SYDVKM in the germline V gene. The CDR3 totals 12 residues. V lost 6 bases to trimming and J lost 5 bases, with 11 bases between them. The CDR3 region has the DNA TGTGCCAGCAGACCCAGCCTTGACGAGCAGTACTTC. Amino acids: CASRPSLDEQYF.

The chain carries TRBV5-1 and TRBJ2-1; 7 positions agree with TRBD2. The V gene's germline CDR1 is SGHRS and CDR2 YFSETQ. The CDR3 consists of 15 residues. The junction had 4 bases not matched to a gene; V was cut back by 0 bases and J by 4 bases. CDR3 sequence: CASSLGPGGYNEQFF. DNA of the CDR3: TGCGCCAGCAGCTTGGGCCCGGGGGGTTACAATGAGCAGTTCTTC.

In regard to this clone: Distinct nucleotide sequences in the sample also encode this CDR3. The chain couples TRBV5-8 to TRBJ2-3, with 10 bases aligning to TRBD2. This CDR3 has 14 amino acids. Germline V lookup: CDR1 SGHTS, CDR2 YDEGEE. V gave up 4 bases and J gave up 1 base; unmatched junction bases: 0. CDR3 bases: TGTGCCAGCAGCCTAGCGGGGGGCACAGATACGCAGTATTTT. Amino acid sequence: CASSLAGGTDTQYF.

As regards this clone: The sample has other DNA sequences that encode this CDR3 too. The V and J genes are TRBV10-3 and TRBJ2-5, with D hard to call. Germline V CDR1 and CDR2: ENHRY, SYGVKD. This CDR3 is 11 amino acids long. The germline V and J ends were trimmed by 2 bases and 4 bases, with 2 bases remaining between them. The CDR3 here is CAISERETQYF. CDR3 nucleotides: TGTGCCATCAGTGAGCGAGAGACCCAGTACTTC.

The CDR3, as DNA: TGTGCCAGCAGCCAAAGGCTGGAAGAGACCCAGTACTTC. Residues: CASSQRLEETQYF. This chain uses TRBV7-2 with TRBJ2-5; D gene ambiguous. There are 13 residues in the CDR3. V was cut by 5 bases and J by 3 bases, with 10 bases left in between. Germline V CDR1 and CDR2: SGHTA, FQGNSA.